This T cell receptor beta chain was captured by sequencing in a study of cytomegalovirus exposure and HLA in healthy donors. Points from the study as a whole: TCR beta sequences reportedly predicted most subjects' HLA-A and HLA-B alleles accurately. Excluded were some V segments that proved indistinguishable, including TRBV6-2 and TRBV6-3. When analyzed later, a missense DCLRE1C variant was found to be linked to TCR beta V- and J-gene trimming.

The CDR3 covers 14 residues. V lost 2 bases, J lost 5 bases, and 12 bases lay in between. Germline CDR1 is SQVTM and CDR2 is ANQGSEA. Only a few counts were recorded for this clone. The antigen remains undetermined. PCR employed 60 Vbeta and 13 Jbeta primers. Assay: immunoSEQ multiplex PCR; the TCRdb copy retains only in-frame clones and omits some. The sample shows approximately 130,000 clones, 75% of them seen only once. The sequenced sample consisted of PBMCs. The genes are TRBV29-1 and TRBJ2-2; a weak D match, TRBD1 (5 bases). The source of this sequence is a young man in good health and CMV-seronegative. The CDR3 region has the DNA TGCAGCGTTGAAAGGCAGGGAAGGACCGGGGAGCTGTTTTTT. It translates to CSVERQGRTGELFF.